These T cell receptor beta chains were read from a single sample in a study of tissue T cells after allogeneic stem cell transplantation. Data came from immunoSEQ multiplex PCR; TCRdb stores just in-frame clones and leaves some out. The sample holds around 6,000 clones, around two thirds seen once. The material sequenced was duodenum tissue, taken at autopsy. These TCRs come from a woman aged 18-55 years with breast cancer. Both conserved end residues are part of each CDR3. Each record gives: J gene, V gene, D gene, clone size, CDR3 protein, CDR3 DNA. D genes are given only for firm matches. Only part of the rows carry a size: once, few, many, or a class if the clone is expanded.

J: TRBJ2-1
V: TRBV11-2
D: TRBD2
size: .
CDR3: CASSTEREVNEQFF
DNA: TGTGCCAGCAGCACCGAGCGGGAGGTCAATGAGCAGTTCTTC

J: TRBJ1-5
V: TRBV4-1
D: .
size: .
CDR3: CASSQVEDPNQPQHF
DNA: TGCGCCAGCAGCCAAGTAGAGGACCCTAATCAGCCCCAGCATTTT

J: TRBJ1-3
V: TRBV18
D: TRBD1
size: .
CDR3: CASSLDREDTIYF
DNA: TGTGCCAGCTCACTCGACAGGGAGGACACCATATATTTT

J: TRBJ1-5
V: TRBV28
D: .
size: .
CDR3: CASSLSGTSNQPQHF
DNA: TGTGCCAGCAGTTTATCAGGGACTTCCAATCAGCCCCAGCATTTT

J: TRBJ1-6
V: TRBV9
D: .
size: .
CDR3: CASSVNPGSYNSPLHF
DNA: TGTGCCAGCAGCGTTAACCCAGGGTCCTATAATTCACCCCTCCACTTT

J: TRBJ2-1
V: TRBV30
D: .
size: .
CDR3: CAWSVAPYSYNEQFF
DNA: TGTGCCTGGAGTGTAGCACCCTACTCCTACAATGAGCAGTTCTTC

J: TRBJ2-1
V: TRBV4-3
D: .
size: .
CDR3: CASSQRTPDSEQFF
DNA: TGCGCCAGCAGCCAACGGACCCCGGACAGTGAGCAGTTCTTC

J: TRBJ2-7
V: TRBV18
D: .
size: few
CDR3: CASSPDSGVMYEQYF
DNA: TGTGCCAGCTCACCGGATAGCGGAGTAATGTACGAGCAGTACTTC

J: TRBJ1-6
V: TRBV3-1/TRBV3-2
D: .
size: few
CDR3: CASSQDRSTPPLHF
DNA: TGTGCCAGCAGCCAAGATAGGTCAACTCCTCCCCTCCACTTT

J: TRBJ2-3
V: TRBV4-1
D: TRBD2
size: .
CDR3: CASSSRRLAGEADTQYF
DNA: TGCGCCAGCAGCTCAAGGAGACTAGCGGGGGAGGCAGATACGCAGTATTTT

J: TRBJ1-1
V: TRBV5-1
D: .
size: .
CDR3: CASSLETSEAFF
DNA: TGCGCCAGCAGCTTGGAAACGAGTGAAGCTTTCTTT

J: TRBJ1-2
V: TRBV3-1/TRBV3-2
D: TRBD1
size: medium-sized
CDR3: CASIPGQGDGYTF
DNA: TGTGCCAGCATTCCGGGACAGGGCGACGGCTACACCTTC

J: TRBJ1-1
V: TRBV5-1
D: TRBD1
size: few
CDR3: CASRGQLNTEAFF
DNA: TGCGCCAGCAGGGGACAGCTGAACACTGAAGCTTTCTTT

J: TRBJ1-5
V: TRBV19
D: .
size: .
CDR3: CASSMLGLSNQPQHF
DNA: TGTGCCAGTAGTATGTTAGGGCTTAGCAATCAGCCCCAGCATTTT

J: TRBJ2-3
V: TRBV5-1
D: TRBD2
size: .
CDR3: CASSLRWLAGVSNTQYF
DNA: TGCGCCAGCAGCCTTCGTTGGCTAGCGGGAGTTTCAAATACGCAGTATTTT

J: TRBJ2-4
V: TRBV5-1
D: TRBD1
size: .
CDR3: CASSPTRGLRDNIQYF
DNA: TGCGCCAGCAGCCCGACCAGGGGGCTCCGGGATAACATTCAGTACTTC

J: TRBJ2-5
V: TRBV3-1/TRBV3-2
D: TRBD1
size: .
CDR3: CASSQTTGGETQYF
DNA: TGTGCCAGCAGCCAAACGACAGGGGGGGAGACCCAGTACTTC

J: TRBJ2-7
V: TRBV6-2/TRBV6-3
D: .
size: .
CDR3: CASSYVSGYEQYF
DNA: TGTGCCAGCAGTTATGTCTCGGGCTACGAGCAGTACTTC

J: TRBJ2-7
V: TRBV7-2
D: .
size: .
CDR3: CASSPKSSGTYEQYF
DNA: TGTGCCAGCAGTCCGAAAAGTAGCGGAACCTACGAGCAGTACTTC

J: TRBJ1-4
V: TRBV19
D: .
size: once
CDR3: CASSIRTDEKLFF
DNA: TGTGCCAGTAGTATAAGGACAGACGAAAAACTGTTTTTT

J: TRBJ2-1
V: TRBV18
D: .
size: few
CDR3: CASSPQGSYNEQFF
DNA: TGTGCCAGCTCACCACAGGGCTCCTACAATGAGCAGTTCTTC

J: TRBJ2-7
V: TRBV19
D: .
size: .
CDR3: CASSMQGDYEQYF
DNA: TGTGCCAGTAGTATGCAAGGGGACTACGAGCAGTACTTC

J: TRBJ2-7
V: TRBV6-5
D: TRBD2
size: .
CDR3: CASSYSWTSGSYEQYF
DNA: TGTGCCAGCAGTTACTCGTGGACTAGCGGCTCCTACGAGCAGTACTTC

J: TRBJ1-2
V: TRBV10-3
D: .
size: few
CDR3: CAIPRNDQPGGYTF
DNA: TGTGCCATACCTAGAAACGACCAACCGGGGGGCTACACCTTC

J: TRBJ2-7
V: TRBV4-3
D: .
size: .
CDR3: CASSAEQSSYEQYF
DNA: TGCGCCAGCAGCGCTGAACAGAGCTCCTACGAGCAGTACTTC

J: TRBJ2-7
V: TRBV7-2
D: TRBD2
size: few
CDR3: CASTYSGSDYEQYF
DNA: TGTGCCAGCACCTATAGCGGGAGTGACTACGAGCAGTACTTC

J: TRBJ2-2
V: TRBV15
D: .
size: .
CDR3: CATSRDRGAGELFF
DNA: TGTGCCACCAGCAGAGATAGGGGAGCCGGGGAGCTGTTTTTT

J: TRBJ2-3
V: TRBV6-5
D: TRBD1
size: .
CDR3: CASRDGQGTDTQYF
DNA: TGTGCCAGCAGAGACGGACAGGGCACAGATACGCAGTATTTT

J: TRBJ2-7
V: TRBV4-3
D: .
size: .
CDR3: CASSQGRNSYEQYF
DNA: TGCGCCAGCAGCCAAGGACGTAACTCCTACGAGCAGTACTTC

J: TRBJ1-1
V: TRBV4-1
D: TRBD1
size: .
CDR3: CASSQALRDRGSLTEAFF
DNA: TGCGCCAGCAGCCAAGCTCTCCGGGACAGGGGTAGTTTAACTGAAGCTTTCTTT

J: TRBJ1-3
V: TRBV30
D: .
size: .
CDR3: CAWEIRGDTIYF
DNA: TGTGCCTGGGAGATTAGGGGGGACACCATATATTTT

J: TRBJ1-5
V: TRBV3-1/TRBV3-2
D: .
size: .
CDR3: CASSQGPVGNQPQHF
DNA: TGTGCCAGCAGCCAAGGTCCCGTAGGAAATCAGCCCCAGCATTTT

J: TRBJ1-6
V: TRBV5-6
D: .
size: .
CDR3: CASSPGDNTLGPLHF
DNA: TGTGCCAGCAGCCCGGGGGACAACACACTGGGGCCCCTCCACTTT

J: TRBJ2-3
V: TRBV27
D: TRBD2
size: .
CDR3: CASYVMGTSVRTDTQYF
DNA: TGTGCCAGCTATGTGATGGGGACTAGCGTCCGCACAGATACGCAGTATTTT

J: TRBJ1-2
V: TRBV28
D: .
size: .
CDR3: CASSFWTVYGYTF
DNA: TGTGCCAGCAGTTTTTGGACAGTCTATGGCTACACCTTC

J: TRBJ1-5
V: TRBV4-3
D: .
size: .
CDR3: CASSQERRGNQPQHF
DNA: TGCGCCAGCAGCCAAGAGAGGCGGGGCAATCAGCCCCAGCATTTT

J: TRBJ2-7
V: TRBV2
D: .
size: .
CDR3: CASSEGFTEQYF
DNA: TGTGCCAGCAGTGAGGGTTTCACCGAGCAGTACTTC

J: TRBJ1-6
V: TRBV18
D: .
size: .
CDR3: CASSPQPNSPLHF
DNA: TGTGCCAGCTCACCACAGCCGAATTCACCCCTCCACTTT

J: TRBJ2-1
V: TRBV12-3/TRBV12-4
D: .
size: .
CDR3: CASSFSASEQFF
DNA: TGTGCCAGCAGCTTCTCCGCGAGTGAGCAGTTCTTC

J: TRBJ2-2
V: TRBV2
D: .
size: .
CDR3: CASRSDGDTGELFF
DNA: TGTGCCAGCAGATCGGACGGAGACACCGGGGAGCTGTTTTTT

J: TRBJ1-1
V: TRBV5-5
D: .
size: .
CDR3: CASSLPAANTEAFF
DNA: TGTGCCAGCAGCTTGCCGGCCGCGAACACTGAAGCTTTCTTT

J: TRBJ1-5
V: TRBV19
D: .
size: .
CDR3: CASSTRVLGYGQPQHF
DNA: TGTGCCAGTAGTACCCGGGTTTTGGGGTACGGTCAGCCCCAGCATTTT

J: TRBJ2-7
V: TRBV18
D: .
size: .
CDR3: CASSPRDRTTSYEQYF
DNA: TGTGCCAGCTCACCAAGGGACCGTACTACCTCCTACGAGCAGTACTTC

J: TRBJ2-1
V: TRBV28
D: .
size: .
CDR3: CASSFMAGSMPYNEQFF
DNA: TGTGCCAGCAGTTTCATGGCGGGGTCAATGCCCTACAATGAGCAGTTCTTC

J: TRBJ1-5
V: TRBV5-1
D: .
size: .
CDR3: CASSLRVTARNSNQPQHF
DNA: TGCGCCAGCAGCCTACGGGTGACGGCCCGTAATAGCAATCAGCCCCAGCATTTT

J: TRBJ2-1
V: TRBV12-3/TRBV12-4
D: TRBD2
size: few
CDR3: CASSGLAGAEQFF
DNA: TGTGCCAGCAGCGGACTAGCGGGGGCTGAGCAGTTCTTC

J: TRBJ2-7
V: TRBV29-1
D: TRBD1
size: .
CDR3: CSAQGASSSYEQYF
DNA: TGCAGCGCCCAGGGGGCATCTAGCTCCTACGAGCAGTACTTC

J: TRBJ1-1
V: TRBV11-1
D: .
size: .
CDR3: CASSRPLTGLNTEAFF
DNA: TGTGCCAGCAGCCGACCTCTAACAGGACTGAACACTGAAGCTTTCTTT

J: TRBJ1-4
V: TRBV30
D: .
size: .
CDR3: CAWSVGGGLEKLFF
DNA: TGTGCCTGGAGTGTAGGGGGGGGACTCGAAAAACTGTTTTTT

J: TRBJ2-5
V: TRBV19
D: .
size: medium-sized
CDR3: CASSQVQGKTQYF
DNA: TGTGCCAGTAGTCAAGTCCAGGGAAAGACCCAGTACTTC

J: TRBJ1-1
V: TRBV2
D: TRBD1
size: .
CDR3: CASSDMTGGAGTEAFF
DNA: TGTGCCAGCAGCGACATGACAGGGGGCGCAGGGACTGAAGCTTTCTTT

J: TRBJ2-7
V: TRBV18
D: .
size: .
CDR3: CASSPVRGTYEQYF
DNA: TGTGCCAGCTCACCAGTTCGGGGGACCTACGAGCAGTACTTC

J: TRBJ1-6
V: TRBV21-1
D: .
size: .
CDR3: CASSNVLGTGDSPLHF
DNA: TGTGCCAGCAGCAACGTCCTCGGGACAGGGGATTCACCCCTCCACTTT

J: TRBJ1-2
V: TRBV2
D: TRBD1
size: .
CDR3: CARAGGSDGYTF
DNA: TGTGCCAGAGCAGGGGGCAGTGATGGCTACACCTTC

J: TRBJ2-3
V: TRBV29-1
D: .
size: .
CDR3: CSVVPFRGITDTQYF
DNA: TGCAGCGTTGTACCATTTCGAGGGATTACAGATACGCAGTATTTT

J: TRBJ2-2
V: TRBV7-9
D: .
size: .
CDR3: CASSLKTANTGELFF
DNA: TGTGCCAGCAGCTTAAAGACAGCGAACACCGGGGAGCTGTTTTTT

J: TRBJ2-3
V: TRBV3-1/TRBV3-2
D: .
size: .
CDR3: CASSHMLGHIDTQYF
DNA: TGTGCCAGCAGCCACATGTTGGGGCACATAGATACGCAGTATTTT

J: TRBJ2-1
V: TRBV21-1
D: .
size: .
CDR3: CASSNLALCSYNEQFF
DNA: TGTGCCAGCAGCAACCTAGCGTTGTGCTCCTACAATGAGCAGTTCTTC

J: TRBJ2-5
V: TRBV10-3
D: .
size: .
CDR3: CAISERVEETQYF
DNA: TGTGCCATCAGTGAGAGGGTAGAAGAGACCCAGTACTTC

J: TRBJ2-3
V: TRBV7-7
D: .
size: few
CDR3: CASSLAHSSDDTDTQYF
DNA: TGTGCTAGCAGCTTAGCTCATTCTAGCGATGACACAGATACGCAGTATTTT